One sample yielded the 8 T cell receptor beta chains listed below, sequenced in a study of human T cells and chemical hapten exposure. Time point here: patch test 1, 2 weeks after DPC sensitization. The treatment denotes: therapeutic diphenylcyclopropenone sensitization with weekly scalp DPC. TCRdb processed the RACE reads anew with MiXCR; each CDR3 protein has one entry. The sample holds some 180,000 distinct CDR3 sequences; about a fifth are singletons and the top ten take roughly 6.7%. Source: whole blood, taken in connection with sensitization to the hapten diphenylcyclopropenone (DPC). The source of these receptors is a woman aged 45-59 years with alopecia areata. Some clones in this sample may be carry-over from other donors' samples.

The chain carries TRBV30 and TRBJ1-1; tentative D call: TRBD1 (5 bases). V gave up 1 base and J gave up 0 bases, with 9 bases separating them. In germline, CDR1 is GTSNPN, CDR2 SVGIG (reference sequence). The CDR3 runs 14 residues. The CDR3 bases are TGTGCCTGGAGTGCCCGGGGGATGAACACTGAAGCTTTCTTT. Its protein product is CAWSARGMNTEAFF. Full variable domain (outside the CDR3, taken from reference TRBV30 and TRBJ1-1): SQTIHQWPATLVQPVGSPLSLECTVEGTSNPNLYWYRQAAGRGLQLLFYSVGIGQISSEVPQNLSASRPQDRQFILSSKKLLLSDSGFYLCAWSARGMNTEAFFGQGTRLTVV.

The chain recombines TRBV19 with TRBJ2-1; D remains ambiguous. The CDR3 runs to 15 residues. The germline gives CDR1 LNHDA, CDR2 SQIVND (reference sequence). V shed 6 bases and J shed 0 bases, with 12 bases lying between them. The CDR3 sequence: CASRLDRSSYNEQFF. The CDR3, as DNA: TGTGCCAGTAGACTGGACCGATCCTCCTACAATGAGCAGTTCTTC. Based on the CDR3 plus reference TRBV19 and TRBJ2-1, the full variable domain is DGGITQSPKYLFRKEGQNVTLSCEQNLNHDAMYWYRQDPGQGLRLIYYSQIVNDFQKGDIAEGYSVSREKKESFPLTVTSAQKNPTAFYLCASRLDRSSYNEQFFGPGTRLTVL.

The chain uses TRBV20-1 and TRBJ1-5; TRBD1 matches at 7 bases. This CDR3 is built from 13 residues. Germline trimming cut 6 bases from V and 13 bases from J; bases unmatched to any gene: 15. The germline CDR1 and CDR2 sequences are DFQATT and SNEGSKA (reference sequence). The CDR3, as DNA: TGCAGTGCCACCCGGGACAGCCGGAACCTGCAGCATTTT. Its translation: CSATRDSRNLQHF.

This clonotype was seen only a few times. J is TRBJ2-5 and V is TRBV30; 8 bases line up with TRBD1. The CDR3 runs 16 residues. Germline-derived CDR1 and CDR2 are GTSNPN and SVGIG (reference sequence). Trimming took 0 bases from V and 4 from J; bases not matched to a gene: 10. CDR3: CAWSVPVTGAVETQYF. DNA for the CDR3: TGTGCCTGGAGTGTACCTGTGACAGGGGCGGTAGAGACCCAGTACTTC.

The CDR3 protein is CASSWDRAGNEQFF. CDR3 DNA: TGTGCCAGCAGCTGGGACAGGGCAGGGAATGAGCAGTTCTTC. This sequence joins TRBV6-5 and TRBJ2-1; 9 bases line up with TRBD1. There are 14 residues in the CDR3. Per the germline V gene, CDR1 is MNHEY and CDR2 is SVGAGI. V lost 6 bases to trimming and J lost 7 bases; unmatched junction nucleotides: 7.

This rearrangement joins TRBV29-1 to TRBJ2-3; no definite D call. The CDR3 has 13 amino acids. CDR1 and CDR2 from the germline V gene are SQVTM and ANQGSEA. The V gene lost 3 bases and the J gene lost 1 base, with 8 bases spanning the gap. The CDR3 coding sequence is TGCAGCGTTGATCCCACTGGCACAGATACGCAGTATTTT. It translates to CSVDPTGTDTQYF.

The CDR3 protein is CASSSRTGEQPQHF. CDR3 DNA sequence: TGTGCCAGCAGCTCACGGACAGGGGAACAGCCCCAGCATTTT. V gene TRBV7-8 combines with J gene TRBJ1-5; 9 nucleotides line up with TRBD1. This CDR3 spans 14 amino acids. Losses at the gene ends were 4 bases for V and 7 bases for J; bases not matched to a gene: 5. CDR1 and CDR2 (germline): SGHVS, FQNEAQ.

A few counts support this clonotype. The chain uses TRBV5-1 and TRBJ1-1; 7 nucleotides agree with TRBD1. Germline lookup yields CDR1 SGHRS and CDR2 YFSETQ. V was pared by 6 bases and J by 0 bases, with 8 bases of the junction left unmatched. The CDR3 is 15 amino acids. The CDR3 reads CASTPTGPMNTEAFF. In nucleotides, the CDR3 is TGCGCCAGCACTCCGACAGGGCCAATGAACACTGAAGCTTTCTTT.